Sequencing of this T cell receptor (beta chain) was carried out in a study of control samples from healthy donors and cancer patients. Measured with immunoSEQ multiplex PCR; TCRdb has only the in-frame clones, and not every one. The table shows about 120,000 clones, with approximately 92% occurring only once. This CDR3 has 12 residues. V dropped 6 bases and J dropped 7; count of bases not matched to a gene: 4. In germline, CDR1 is SEHNR, CDR2 FQNEAQ (reference sequence). The V and J genes are TRBV7-9 and TRBJ1-2; 8 nucleotides agree with TRBD1. This receptor was identified in a woman between 45 and 60 years old with colorectal cancer. What was sequenced was PBMCs. CDR3 sequence: CASRYGTGGYTF. CDR3 nucleotide sequence: TGTGCCAGCAGATACGGGACAGGTGGCTACACCTTC.